The 23 T cell receptor beta chains in this list originate from one sample, sequenced in a study of shared clonotypes between healthy human individuals. The method was immunoSEQ multiplex PCR; TCRdb's version includes in-frame clones alone and lacks a portion of them. The sample holds approximately 110,000 clones, about 67% seen once. The material sequenced was memory CD8+ T cells sorted from blood. Stated subset: CD45RO+ cells pooled with CCR7-negative TemRA cells. Receptors originate from a woman aged 25 to 45 in good health.

The chain links TRBV11-2 to TRBJ2-7, with 9 positions matching TRBD2. CDR3 length equals 17 residues. After removal of 4 bases from V and 0 bases from J, the junction contained 10 bases not matched to a gene. In germline, CDR1 is SGHAT, CDR2 FQNNGV. The CDR3 coding sequence is TGTGCCAGCAGCTCTCCCCTTGGTAGCGGGAGCTCCTACGAGCAGTACTTC. This codes for CASSSPLGSGSSYEQYF.

The chain combines TRBV18 with TRBJ1-1; D might be TRBD1 (5 bases). The CDR3 is made up of 13 amino acids. Germline V lookup: CDR1 KGHSH, CDR2 LQKENI. V dropped 6 bases and J dropped 4 bases, with 12 bases sitting between them. In DNA form, the CDR3 reads TGTGCCAGCTCGCATTTCGGGGGCACTGAAGCTTTCTTT. Encoded protein: CASSHFGGTEAFF.

This rearrangement joins TRBV29-1 to TRBJ2-7; TRBD1 is a possible D gene (8 bases). Trimming stripped 3 bases from V and 1 base from J, with 13 bases between. The CDR3 length is 14 residues. From germline, CDR1 is SQVTM and CDR2 ANQGSEA. CDR3 in amino acids: CSVDGQGGSYEQYF. The CDR3 DNA reads as TGCAGCGTTGACGGACAGGGAGGGTCCTACGAGCAGTACTTC.

This chain connects TRBV11-2 to TRBJ1-2, with D maybe TRBD1 (6 bases). The CDR3 is 16 amino acids. CDR1 SGHAT and CDR2 FQNNGV come from the germline V gene. V was clipped by 5 bases and J by 4 bases, with 20 bases between them. In DNA form, the CDR3 reads TGTGCCAGCAGCCCACGCCCCTGGGGACAATTCTATGGCTACACCTTC. Residues: CASSPRPWGQFYGYTF.

The chain is built from TRBV6-1 and TRBJ2-7, with D unclear. Deletions cut 6 bases from V and 0 bases from J, with 9 bases between. This CDR3 spans 13 amino acids. Germline-derived CDR1 and CDR2 are MNHNS and SASEGT. The CDR3 protein is CASRSLSSYEQYF. Written as DNA, the CDR3 is TGTGCCAGCAGATCCTTGAGCTCCTACGAGCAGTACTTC.

The V call is TRBV19, the J call TRBJ1-1, with TRBD1 identical over 8 bases. This CDR3 is built from 14 residues. Trimming removed 6 bases from V and 3 bases from J; junction bases left unmatched: 6. From germline, CDR1 is LNHDA and CDR2 SQIVND (reference sequence). CDR3 amino acids: CASRWTGRDTEAFF. CDR3 coding DNA: TGTGCCAGTAGATGGACAGGGCGAGACACTGAAGCTTTCTTT.

The J gene is TRBJ2-2, the V gene TRBV6-5; 8 bases are shared with TRBD2. The length of the CDR3 is 14 residues. CDR1 and CDR2 from the germline V gene are MNHEY and SVGAGI. V gave up 6 bases and J gave up 5 bases; unmatched junction bases: 5. The CDR3 DNA sequence: TGTGCCAGCAGCCCGACTAGCGATACCGGGGAGCTGTTTTTT. Protein: CASSPTSDTGELFF.

In nucleotides, the CDR3 is TGTGCCAGCAGTGAATTGGGACACTCTGGAAACACCATATATTTT. Amino acids: CASSELGHSGNTIYF. The rearrangement links TRBV25-1 to TRBJ1-3; tentative D call: TRBD1 (6 bases). Trimming removed 1 base at V and 0 bases at J, with 7 bases between. The CDR3 is 15 residues long. The V gene's germline CDR1 is MGHDK and CDR2 SYGVNS.

V and J are TRBV5-7 and TRBJ2-7, with D perhaps TRBD2 (6 bases). TRBV5-7 is classed as an ORF, of uncertain function. The CDR3 contains 14 residues. The ends were cut back, 2 bases at V and 4 bases at J, with 13 bases in the middle. The CDR3 DNA reads as TGTGCCAGCAGCTTTAACCGGGACTTGTACGAGCAGTACTTC. Residues: CASSFNRDLYEQYF.

The chain recombines TRBV18 with TRBJ2-2, with D perhaps given as TRBD1 or TRBD2 (5 bases each). The CDR3 consists of 15 residues. Germline CDR1 is KGHSH and CDR2 is LQKENI. V shed 3 bases and J shed 13 bases, with 21 bases lying between them. CDR3 sequence: CASSPRDEGLGRLFF. The CDR3 nucleotides read TGTGCCAGCTCACCCCGGGACGAAGGCCTTGGGCGGCTGTTTTTT. The full variable domain, with the rest looked up from reference TRBV18 and TRBJ2-2, is NAGVMQNPRHLVRRRGQEARLRCSPMKGHSHVYWYRQLPEEGLKFMVYLQKENIIDESGMPKERFSAEFPKEGPSILRIQQVVRGDSAAYFCASSPRDEGLGRLFFGEGSRLTVL.

Comments on this clone: This may arise from a read error, as a much more abundant clone is one base away. The chain combines TRBV5-1 with TRBJ1-2; D is unclear. Germline assignment: CDR1 SGHRS and CDR2 YFSETQ. The CDR3 runs to 16 residues. Trimming removed 4 bases at V and 5 bases at J, with 21 bases between. In nucleotides, the CDR3 is TGCGCCAGCAGCCCGGACCTAGAGTCAAGGGTGTATGGCTACACCTTC. Translation gives CASSPDLESRVYGYTF.

Within the sample, this clone is medium-sized (0.01 to 0.1%). The chain carries TRBV19 and TRBJ2-1; 10 nucleotides line up with TRBD2. Trimming took 5 bases from V and 1 from J; bases not matched to a gene: 5. Germline V gene lookup returns CDR1 LNHDA and CDR2 SQIVND (reference sequence). This CDR3 region has 16 residues. The CDR3 bases are TGTGCCAGTAGTTTCTCACTAGCGGGATCCTACAATGAGCAGTTCTTC. As protein: CASSFSLAGSYNEQFF.

This chain uses TRBV9 with TRBJ1-5, with D perhaps TRBD1 (5 bases). Germline CDR1 and CDR2: SGDLS and YYNGEE. The ends were cut back, 4 bases at V and 2 bases at J, with 13 bases in the middle. The CDR3 runs 15 residues. Here the CDR3 reads CASSRKGMGNQPQHF. For the CDR3, the DNA is TGTGCCAGCAGCCGTAAGGGGATGGGCAATCAGCCCCAGCATTTT.

This clone was recorded a few times. This chain links TRBV4-1 with TRBJ1-2; the match to TRBD1 covers 8 bases. The CDR3 has 16 amino acids. V lost 4 bases to trimming and J lost 2 bases; unmatched junction nucleotides: 9. Per germline, CDR1 MGHRA and CDR2 YSYEKL. As DNA, the CDR3 is TGCGCCAGCAGCCTTGGGACAGGCCCACTAAACTATGGCTACACCTTC. Translation gives CASSLGTGPLNYGYTF.

This clone was counted once. The V gene is TRBV4-1, the J gene TRBJ2-5, with 7 bases matching TRBD1. The assigned J gene may be wrong: the sequence end matches TRBJ2-7 better. Germline values: CDR1 MGHRA, CDR2 YSYEKL. The CDR3 has 14 amino acids. CDR3 protein: CASSPGQLVDEQYF. The DNA of the CDR3 is TGCGCCAGCAGCCCGGGACAGCTCGTCGACGAGCAGTACTTC.

The table lists this clone with a few counts. This chain joins TRBV29-1 and TRBJ2-5; D remains unclear. The J call may be incorrect, as the DNA end agrees better with TRBJ2-7. The germline gives CDR1 SQVTM, CDR2 ANQGSEA. The CDR3 covers 12 residues. The CDR3 loop is CSVEDSSYEQYF. CDR3 nucleotide sequence: TGCAGCGTTGAAGACTCCTCCTACGAGCAGTACTTC.

V usage is TRBV5-1 and J usage is TRBJ2-7, with D possibly matching TRBD1 (8 bases). CDR1 and CDR2 (germline): SGHRS, YFSETQ. The CDR3 has 14 residues. V shed 3 bases and J shed 2 bases, with 12 bases lying between them. CDR3 coding DNA: TGCGCCAGCAGCTCGGGGGGACAGGCCTACGAGCAGTACTTC. The encoded protein is CASSSGGQAYEQYF.

The V gene is TRBV27, the J gene TRBJ2-7, with D possibly matching TRBD1 (5 bases). V shed 4 bases and J shed 2 bases, with 9 bases lying between them. The CDR3 length is 13 residues. CDR1 is MNHEY and CDR2 is SMNVEV in the germline V gene (reference sequence). CDR3 DNA: TGTGCCAGCAGTTCAGGGATCGCCTACGAGCAGTACTTC. It yields the protein CASSSGIAYEQYF.

V usage is TRBV7-9 and J usage is TRBJ2-1; 7 bases align to TRBD1. The CDR3 has 13 amino acids. J gave up 8 bases and V 4 bases, and 5 bases lay outside the gene matches. Germline CDR1 reads SEHNR; CDR2 reads FQNEAQ (reference sequence). CDR3 sequence (DNA): TGTGCCAGCAGCTCTGACAGGGCCCATGAGCAGTTCTTC. Amino acids: CASSSDRAHEQFF.

The V call is TRBV28, the J call TRBJ2-1; TRBD2 aligns across 7 bases. From germline, CDR1 is MDHEN and CDR2 SYDVKM. J gave up 5 bases and V 0 bases, and 10 bases lay outside the gene matches. The CDR3 is made up of 17 amino acids. CDR3 nucleotide sequence: TGTGCCAGCAGTTTATGGGTAGGGAGCGGGGAGGACAATGAGCAGTTCTTC. Protein: CASSLWVGSGEDNEQFF. Complete variable domain (other parts from reference TRBV28 and TRBJ2-1): DVKVTQSSRYLVKRTGEKVFLECVQDMDHENMFWYRQDPGLGLRLIYFSYDVKMKEKGDIPEGYSVSREKKERFSLILESASTNQTSMYLCASSLWVGSGEDNEQFFGPGTRLTVL.

The chain employs TRBV6-6 and TRBJ2-1; TRBD2 matches at 8 bases. Per germline, CDR1 MNHNY and CDR2 SVGAGI (reference sequence). The CDR3 spans 15 residues. V was clipped by 3 bases and J by 10 bases; unmatched bases: 11. The CDR3, as DNA: TGTGCCAGCAGTTATATCGGGACTATAGCGGGAGAGCAGTTCTTC. This translates into CASSYIGTIAGEQFF.

This clone was detected only once. The chain joins TRBV5-1 to TRBJ2-1; D is possibly TRBD2 (5 bases). The CDR3 loop spans 15 amino acids. The V and J ends lost 0 bases and 3 bases respectively, with 10 bases between them. Germline CDR1 and CDR2: SGHRS and YFSETQ. The CDR3 sequence is CASSLGVDYYNEQFF. In DNA form, the CDR3 reads TGCGCCAGCAGCTTGGGCGTTGACTACTACAATGAGCAGTTCTTC.

This clone was counted many times. The chain couples TRBV6-6 to TRBJ1-1; D remains unclear. The V gene's germline CDR1 is MNHNY and CDR2 SVGAGI (reference sequence). CDR3 size: 13 residues. Trimming took off 0 bases at V and 4 bases at J, with 6 bases between the two ends. This CDR3 is CASSYSGGTEAFF. CDR3 coding DNA: TGTGCCAGCAGTTACTCGGGTGGCACTGAAGCTTTCTTT.